This TCR beta chain was recorded in a study of early T cells in non-severe SARS-CoV-2 infection. Looking at the study overall: The authors sequenced bulk RNA from unsorted whole blood, leaving chains unpaired. Whole-study findings and limits: Matching with VDJdb favored anti-spike CD8 responses (missing private and CD4 specificities).

The CDR3 loop spans 15 amino acids. Germline lookup yields CDR1 SGHKS and CDR2 YYEKEE (reference sequence). Trimming removed 1 base at V and 2 bases at J, with 11 bases between. Individually, cDNA molecules had unique molecular identifiers attached to them. TCRdb redid the calling of the 5' RACE reads with MiXCR, one entry per CDR3 protein. The table shows about 69,000 distinct CDR3 sequences, with about 10% occurring only once. About this clonotype: Its target is not known.

The sample comprised whole blood. This chain uses TRBV5-5 with TRBJ2-3; TRBD1 is a possible D gene (6 bases). The TCR comes from an adult who was a healthcare worker with PCR-confirmed SARS-CoV-2 infection or an uninfected control (not recorded which). CDR3 amino acids: CASSLTGYITDTQYF. DNA of the CDR3: TGTGCCAGCAGCTTGACAGGGTACATCACAGATACGCAGTATTTT. The complete variable domain, with remaining parts taken from reference TRBV5-5 and TRBJ2-3, reads DAGVTQSPTHLIKTRGQQVTLRCSPISGHKSVSWYQQVLGQGPQFIFQYYEKEERGRGNFPDRFSARQFPNYSSELNVNALLLGDSALYLCASSLTGYITDTQYFGPGTRLTVL.